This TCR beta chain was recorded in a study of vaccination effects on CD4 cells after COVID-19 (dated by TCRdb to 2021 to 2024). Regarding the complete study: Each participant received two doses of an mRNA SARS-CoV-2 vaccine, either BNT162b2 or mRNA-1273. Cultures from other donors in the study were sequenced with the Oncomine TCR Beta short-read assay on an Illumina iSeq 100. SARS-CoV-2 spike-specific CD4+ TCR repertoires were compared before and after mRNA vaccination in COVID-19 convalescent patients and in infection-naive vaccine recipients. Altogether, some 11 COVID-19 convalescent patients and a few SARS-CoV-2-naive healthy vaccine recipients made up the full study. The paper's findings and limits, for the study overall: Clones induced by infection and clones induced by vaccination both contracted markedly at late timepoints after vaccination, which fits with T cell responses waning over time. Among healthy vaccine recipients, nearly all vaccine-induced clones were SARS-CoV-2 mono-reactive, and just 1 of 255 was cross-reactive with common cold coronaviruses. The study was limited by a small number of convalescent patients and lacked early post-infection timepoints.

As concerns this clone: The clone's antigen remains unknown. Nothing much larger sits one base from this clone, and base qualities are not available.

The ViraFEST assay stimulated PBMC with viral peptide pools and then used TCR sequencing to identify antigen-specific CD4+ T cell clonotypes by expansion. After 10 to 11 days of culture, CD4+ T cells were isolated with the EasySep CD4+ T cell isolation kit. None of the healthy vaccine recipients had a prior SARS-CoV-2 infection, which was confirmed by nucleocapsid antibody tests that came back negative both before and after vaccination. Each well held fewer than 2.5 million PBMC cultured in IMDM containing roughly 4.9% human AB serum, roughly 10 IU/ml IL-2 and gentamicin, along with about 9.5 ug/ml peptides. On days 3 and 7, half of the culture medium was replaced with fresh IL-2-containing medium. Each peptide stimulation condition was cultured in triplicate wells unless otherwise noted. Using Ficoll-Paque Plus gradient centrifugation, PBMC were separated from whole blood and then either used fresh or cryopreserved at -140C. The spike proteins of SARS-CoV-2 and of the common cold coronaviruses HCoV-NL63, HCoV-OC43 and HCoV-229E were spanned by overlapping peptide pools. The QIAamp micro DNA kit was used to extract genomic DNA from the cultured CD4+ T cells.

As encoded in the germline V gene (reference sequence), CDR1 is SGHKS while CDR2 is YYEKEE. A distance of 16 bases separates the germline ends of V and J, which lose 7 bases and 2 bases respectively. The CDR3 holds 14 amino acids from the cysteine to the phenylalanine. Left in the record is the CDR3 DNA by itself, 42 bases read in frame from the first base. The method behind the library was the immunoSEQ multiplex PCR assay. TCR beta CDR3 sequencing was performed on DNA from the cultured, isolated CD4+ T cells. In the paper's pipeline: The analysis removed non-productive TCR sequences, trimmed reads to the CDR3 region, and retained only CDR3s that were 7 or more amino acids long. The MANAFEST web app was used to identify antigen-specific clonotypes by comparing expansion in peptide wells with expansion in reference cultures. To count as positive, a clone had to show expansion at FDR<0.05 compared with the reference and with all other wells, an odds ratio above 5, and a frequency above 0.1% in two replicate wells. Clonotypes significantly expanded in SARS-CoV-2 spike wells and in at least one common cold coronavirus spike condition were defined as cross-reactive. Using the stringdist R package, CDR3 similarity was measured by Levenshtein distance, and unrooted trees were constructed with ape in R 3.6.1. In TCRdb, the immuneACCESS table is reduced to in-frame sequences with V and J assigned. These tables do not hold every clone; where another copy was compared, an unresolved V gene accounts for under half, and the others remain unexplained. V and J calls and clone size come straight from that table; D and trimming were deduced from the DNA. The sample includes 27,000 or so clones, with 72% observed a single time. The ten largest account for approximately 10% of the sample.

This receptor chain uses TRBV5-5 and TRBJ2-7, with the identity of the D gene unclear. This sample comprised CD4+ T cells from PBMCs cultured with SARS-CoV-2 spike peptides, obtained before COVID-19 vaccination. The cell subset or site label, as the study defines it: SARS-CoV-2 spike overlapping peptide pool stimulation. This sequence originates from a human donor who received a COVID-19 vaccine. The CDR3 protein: CASGLAAGPYEQYF. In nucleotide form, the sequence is TGTGCCAGCGGCCTGGCTGCTGGGCCCTACGAGCAGTACTTC.